These 23 T cell receptor beta chains were all obtained from the same sample, sequenced in a study of CD8 T cells in ankylosing spondylitis. These receptors are not linked to any known antigen. Study-wide findings and caveats: Within ankylosing spondylitis blood, a TCR beta motif made up of under 10 highly homologous variants appeared to be characteristic.

A single record per CDR3 protein comes from TCRdb applying MiXCR to the 5' RACE reads. The sample records hundreds of thousands of distinct CDR3 sequences, about 24% being singletons. Source material: blood, either unsorted or a sorted T cell fraction (not recorded which). These receptors originate from a male donor with ankylosing spondylitis.

V is TRBV3-1 and J is TRBJ2-1; possible D gene TRBD2, 5 bases. V lost 0 bases to trimming and J lost 10 bases, with 10 bases between them. This CDR3 spans 13 amino acids. Germline V gene lookup returns CDR1 LGHDT and CDR2 YNNKEL (reference sequence). The CDR3 nucleotides read TGTGCCAGCAGCCAAGATTGGAGCGGCGAGCAGTTCTTC. Protein: CASSQDWSGEQFF.

This clonotype showed up just a few times. The V and J genes are TRBV3-1 and TRBJ1-6, with 7 nucleotides matching TRBD1. This CDR3 has 15 amino acids. From germline, CDR1 is LGHDT and CDR2 YNNKEL (reference sequence). V dropped 0 bases and J dropped 7; count of bases not matched to a gene: 3. The CDR3 DNA follows: TGTGCCAGCAGCCAAGACAGGGGGAACAATTCACCCCTCCACTTT. Amino acids: CASSQDRGNNSPLHF.

The chain has TRBV29-1 and TRBJ1-1, with unresolved D. The CDR3 length is 12 residues. Per the germline V gene, CDR1 is SQVTM and CDR2 is ANQGSEA. V lost 7 bases and J 7 bases, leaving 16 bases between the germline ends. Here the CDR3 DNA reads TGCAGCGCCAGATCGGGAGGGCTTGAAGCTTTCTTT. Its translation: CSARSGGLEAFF.

The J gene is TRBJ2-5, the V gene TRBV12-3 or TRBV12-4; TRBD1 might be the D (5 bases). V was trimmed by 0 bases and J by 2 bases, leaving 10 bases between them. The CDR3 spans 15 residues. CDR3 amino acids: CASSLARQTQETQYF. CDR3 nucleotide sequence: TGTGCCAGCAGTTTAGCTCGACAGACTCAAGAGACCCAGTACTTC.

The chain joins TRBV5-6 to TRBJ2-1, with D possibly matching TRBD2 (7 bases). Germline V gives CDR1 SGHDT, CDR2 YYEEEE. V gave up 0 bases and J gave up 9 bases, with 22 bases separating them. There are 17 residues in the CDR3. The chain's CDR3 is CASSLAPGLAEGGEQFF. The CDR3 DNA follows: TGTGCCAGCAGCTTGGCCCCGGGTCTAGCGGAGGGGGGTGAGCAGTTCTTC.

This chain joins TRBV9 and TRBJ2-1, with TRBD2 as a possible D gene (5 bases). The CDR3 has 14 amino acids. Trimming cost V 2 bases and J 6 bases, with 12 bases left between them. Germline CDR1 is SGDLS and CDR2 is YYNGEE. This CDR3 is CASSVWETGNEQFF. CDR3 in DNA: TGTGCCAGCAGCGTCTGGGAGACCGGCAATGAGCAGTTCTTC.

V usage is TRBV15 and J usage is TRBJ2-3; weak D call: TRBD1 (6 bases). Trimming stripped 5 bases from V and 4 bases from J, with 16 bases between. This CDR3 comprises 15 residues. CDR1 LNHNV and CDR2 YYDKDF come from the germline V gene (reference sequence). The CDR3 bases are TGTGCCACCAGCTCCTACGGAGAGGGGGCAGATACGCAGTATTTT. As protein: CATSSYGEGADTQYF.

This clonotype was recorded a few times. The chain has TRBV20-1 and TRBJ2-4; 12 nucleotides match TRBD2. Trimming took 0 bases from V and 7 from J; bases not matched to a gene: 16. Germline V lookup: CDR1 DFQATT, CDR2 SNEGSKA (reference sequence). This CDR3 spans 19 amino acids. The CDR3 spells CSARDPLASGRAGLNIQYF. CDR3 DNA: TGCAGTGCTAGAGATCCCCTGGCTAGCGGGAGGGCCGGTCTGAACATTCAGTACTTC.

This CDR3 reads CASSTRDRGLQYTQYF. DNA for the CDR3: TGTGCCAGCAGTACGCGGGACAGGGGGCTTCAGTATACGCAGTATTTT. The rearrangement uses TRBV12-3 or TRBV12-4 and TRBJ2-3; 12 bases agree with TRBD1. The CDR3 spans 16 residues. V shed 5 bases and J 7 bases; nucleotides not matched to a gene: 10.

The rearrangement joins TRBV20-1 to TRBJ2-7, with no clear D. This CDR3 contains 10 residues. Trimming took 4 bases from V and 5 from J, leaving 6 bases between them. Germline CDR1 is DFQATT and CDR2 is SNEGSKA (reference sequence). CDR3 loop: CSANGNEQYF. The CDR3 region has the DNA TGCAGTGCTAATGGGAACGAGCAGTACTTC.

V gene TRBV3-1 combines with J gene TRBJ2-1; D gene uncertain. The V and J ends lost 0 bases and 6 bases respectively, with 9 bases between them. The CDR3 spans 14 residues. The germline gives CDR1 LGHDT, CDR2 YNNKEL (reference sequence). The CDR3 nucleotides read TGTGCCAGCAGCCAAGATTGGAAACTCAATGAGCAGTTCTTC. This gives the protein CASSQDWKLNEQFF.

This clonotype has more than one count but fewer than ten. V gene TRBV5-1 combines with J gene TRBJ2-2, with D perhaps TRBD1 (6 bases). Per germline, CDR1 SGHRS and CDR2 YFSETQ. V gave up 4 bases and J gave up 7 bases, with 17 bases separating them. The CDR3 extends over 15 amino acids. This CDR3 reads CASSIRDTRSGELFF. DNA of the CDR3: TGCGCCAGCAGCATCCGGGACACGAGAAGCGGGGAGCTGTTTTTT.

CDR3 region: CASSQTANTGELFF. CDR3 bases: TGCGCCAGCAGCCAAACAGCGAACACCGGGGAGCTGTTTTTT. This sequence joins TRBV5-1 and TRBJ2-2; D not certain. CDR3 length: 14 amino acids. Trimming removed 4 bases from V and 0 bases from J, with 7 bases in between. The germline CDR1 and CDR2 sequences are SGHRS and YFSETQ.

This clonotype showed up just a few times. This chain uses TRBV12-3 or TRBV12-4 with TRBJ1-1; D is possibly TRBD1 (5 bases). CDR3 length equals 14 residues. V was shortened by 7 bases and J by 1 base, with 13 bases between the two germline ends. CDR3 region: CASTQTGGNTEAFF. CDR3 DNA sequence: TGTGCCAGCACACAAACCGGGGGGAACACTGAAGCTTTCTTT.

V is TRBV5-1 and J is TRBJ2-5; D gene uncertain. The CDR3 runs to 12 residues. Germline values: CDR1 SGHRS, CDR2 YFSETQ. Trimming took 5 bases from V and 2 from J, leaving 7 bases between them. Written as DNA, the CDR3 is TGCGCCAGCAGGGCGGAGCAAGAGACCCAGTACTTC. Translation: CASRAEQETQYF.

This chain links TRBV5-5 with TRBJ1-1; D is unresolved. Germline CDR1 and CDR2: SGHKS and YYEKEE (reference sequence). The CDR3 loop spans 12 amino acids. V was shortened by 5 bases and J by 6 bases, with 11 bases between the two germline ends. The chain's CDR3 is CASSLWFSEAFF. In nucleotides, the CDR3 is TGTGCCAGCAGTCTGTGGTTTTCTGAAGCTTTCTTT.

This clonotype was found a few times. The chain couples TRBV11-2 to TRBJ2-5, with D unclear. CDR3 length: 14 amino acids. V was shortened by 1 base and J by 5 bases, with 11 bases between the two germline ends. The V gene's germline CDR1 is SGHAT and CDR2 FQNNGV. The CDR3 here is CASSLGLDVETQYF. In nucleotides, the CDR3 is TGTGCCAGCAGCTTAGGACTGGACGTGGAGACCCAGTACTTC.

V and J are TRBV20-1 and TRBJ2-1, with TRBD2 identical over 7 bases. CDR1 is DFQATT, CDR2 SNEGSKA, per germline (reference sequence). The CDR3 is 14 amino acids. Germline trimming cut 2 bases from V and 4 bases from J; bases unmatched to any gene: 5. The CDR3 loop reads CSARPGLSYNEQFF. CDR3 in DNA: TGCAGTGCTAGACCGGGACTATCTTACAATGAGCAGTTCTTC.

The gene calls are TRBV5-1 and TRBJ2-4; unclear D gene. Trimming took off 0 bases at V and 10 bases at J, with 20 bases between the two ends. The germline CDR1 and CDR2 sequences are SGHRS and YFSETQ. The CDR3 has 16 residues. The CDR3 DNA follows: TGCGCCAGCAGCTTGGCTCCTGCCAATGGGGAAGGGATTCAGTACTTC. This sequence encodes CASSLAPANGEGIQYF.

There are many counts of this clonotype. V and J are TRBV20-1 and TRBJ2-3; 7 bases line up with TRBD2. CDR1 and CDR2 from the germline V gene are DFQATT and SNEGSKA (reference sequence). V shed 0 bases, J shed 4 bases, and the junction held 7 bases outside the gene matches. This CDR3 is 15 amino acids long. For the CDR3, the DNA is TGCAGTGCTAGAGATGGGAGGGCGGCGTCAGATACGCAGTATTTT. It is translated as CSARDGRAASDTQYF.

V gene TRBV10-3 combines with J gene TRBJ2-3, with D tentatively TRBD2 (6 bases). The CDR3 is 15 residues long. The germline V and J ends were trimmed by 4 bases and 2 bases, with 13 bases remaining between them. Germline CDR1 reads ENHRY; CDR2 reads SYGVKD. The CDR3 sequence: CAISGRGGHTDTQYF. CDR3 sequence (DNA): TGTGCCATCAGTGGGCGAGGAGGGCACACAGATACGCAGTATTTT.

The V call is TRBV18, the J call TRBJ2-7; 8 nucleotides agree with TRBD1. V trimming: 6 bases; J trimming: 3 bases; junction bases outside the gene matches: 7. Germline CDR1 is KGHSH and CDR2 is LQKENI. This CDR3 has 14 amino acids. CDR3 residues: CASSSGTGDYEQYV. The CDR3 region has the DNA TGTGCCAGCTCTTCCGGGACAGGCGACTACGAGCAGTACGTC.

In its sample, this clonotype was seen many times. This rearrangement joins TRBV10-3 to TRBJ2-5, with 8 nucleotides matching TRBD1. Germline V gives CDR1 ENHRY, CDR2 SYGVKD. V was clipped by 10 bases and J by 5 bases; unmatched bases: 6. CDR3 size: 12 residues. DNA for the CDR3: TGTGCCACAAAGACAGGGGTTGAGACCCAGTACTTC. This sequence encodes CATKTGVETQYF.